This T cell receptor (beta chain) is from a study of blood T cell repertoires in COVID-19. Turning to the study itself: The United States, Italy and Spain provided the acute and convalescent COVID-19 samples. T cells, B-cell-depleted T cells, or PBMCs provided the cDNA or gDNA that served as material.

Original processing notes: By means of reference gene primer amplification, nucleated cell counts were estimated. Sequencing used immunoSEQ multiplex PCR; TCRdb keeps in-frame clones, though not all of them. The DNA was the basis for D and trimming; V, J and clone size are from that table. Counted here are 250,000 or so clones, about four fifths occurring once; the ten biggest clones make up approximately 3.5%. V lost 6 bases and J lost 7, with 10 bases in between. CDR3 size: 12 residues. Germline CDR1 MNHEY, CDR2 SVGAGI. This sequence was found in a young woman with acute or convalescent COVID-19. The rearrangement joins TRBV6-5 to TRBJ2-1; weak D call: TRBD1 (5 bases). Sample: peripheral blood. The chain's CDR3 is CASSKGWNEQFF. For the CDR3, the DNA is TGTGCCAGCAGCAAGGGGTGGAATGAGCAGTTCTTC.